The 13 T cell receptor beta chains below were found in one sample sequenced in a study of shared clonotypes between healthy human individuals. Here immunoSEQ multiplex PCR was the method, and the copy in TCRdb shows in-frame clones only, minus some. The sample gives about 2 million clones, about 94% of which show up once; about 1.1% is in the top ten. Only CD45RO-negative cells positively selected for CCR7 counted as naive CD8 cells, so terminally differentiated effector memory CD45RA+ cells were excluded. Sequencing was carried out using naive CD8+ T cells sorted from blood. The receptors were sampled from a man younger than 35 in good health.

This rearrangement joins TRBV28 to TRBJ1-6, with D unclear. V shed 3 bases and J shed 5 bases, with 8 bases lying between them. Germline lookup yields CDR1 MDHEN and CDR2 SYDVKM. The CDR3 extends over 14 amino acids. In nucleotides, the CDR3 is TGTGCCAGCAGTTTCGGTTCGGATAATTCACCCCTCCACTTT. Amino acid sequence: CASSFGSDNSPLHF.

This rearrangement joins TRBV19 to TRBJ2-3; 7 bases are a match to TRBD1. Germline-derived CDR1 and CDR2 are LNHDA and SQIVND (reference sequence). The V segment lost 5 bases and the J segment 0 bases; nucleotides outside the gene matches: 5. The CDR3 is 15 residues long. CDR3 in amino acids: CASSFDRVSTDTQYF. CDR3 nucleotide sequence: TGTGCCAGTAGTTTCGACAGGGTAAGCACAGATACGCAGTATTTT.

For the CDR3, the DNA is TGTGCCAGCAGTGAAGCGCCTACAGGGGAATCACCCCTCCACTTT. Residues: CASSEAPTGESPLHF. This rearrangement joins TRBV6-1 to TRBJ1-6, with 7 bases fitting TRBD1. CDR3 length: 15 residues. The V gene's germline CDR1 is MNHNS and CDR2 SASEGT. V shed 0 bases and J 10 bases; nucleotides not matched to a gene: 6.

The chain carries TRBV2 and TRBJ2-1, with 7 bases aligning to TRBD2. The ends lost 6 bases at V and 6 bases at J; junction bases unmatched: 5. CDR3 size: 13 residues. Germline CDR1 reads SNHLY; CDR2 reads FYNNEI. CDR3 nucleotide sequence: TGTGCCAGCAGGAGGCTAGCGGCCAATGAGCAGTTCTTC. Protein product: CASRRLAANEQFF. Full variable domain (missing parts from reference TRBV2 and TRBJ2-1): EPEVTQTPSHQVTQMGQEVILRCVPISNHLYFYWYRQILGQKVEFLVSFYNNEISEKSEIFDDQFSVERPDGSNFTLKIRSTKLEDSAMYFCASRRLAANEQFFGPGTRLTVL.

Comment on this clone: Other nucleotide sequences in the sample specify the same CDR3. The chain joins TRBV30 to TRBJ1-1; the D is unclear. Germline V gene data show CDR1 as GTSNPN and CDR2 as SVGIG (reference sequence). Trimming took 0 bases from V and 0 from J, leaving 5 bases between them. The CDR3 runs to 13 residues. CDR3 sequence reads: CAWSVILNTEAFF. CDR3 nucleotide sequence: TGTGCCTGGAGTGTAATATTGAACACTGAAGCTTTCTTT.

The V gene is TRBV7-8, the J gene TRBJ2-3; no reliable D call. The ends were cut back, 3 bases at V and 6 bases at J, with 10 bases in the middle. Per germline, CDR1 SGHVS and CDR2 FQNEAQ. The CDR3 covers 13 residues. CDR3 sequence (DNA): TGTGCCAGCAGCTTGGCGTTTGGCGATACGCAGTATTTT. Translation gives CASSLAFGDTQYF.

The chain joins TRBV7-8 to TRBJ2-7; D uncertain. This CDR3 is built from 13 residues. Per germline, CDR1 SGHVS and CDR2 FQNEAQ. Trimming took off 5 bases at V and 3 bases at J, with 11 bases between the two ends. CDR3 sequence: CASSSGPLYEQYF. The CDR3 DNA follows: TGTGCCAGCAGCAGTGGGCCCCTCTACGAGCAGTACTTC.

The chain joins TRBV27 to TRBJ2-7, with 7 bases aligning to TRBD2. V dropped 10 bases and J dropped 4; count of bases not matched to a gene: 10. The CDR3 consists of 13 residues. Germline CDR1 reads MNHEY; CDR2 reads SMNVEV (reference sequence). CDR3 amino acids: CATRGVSQYEQYF. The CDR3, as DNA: TGTGCCACCCGGGGGGTATCTCAATACGAGCAGTACTTC.

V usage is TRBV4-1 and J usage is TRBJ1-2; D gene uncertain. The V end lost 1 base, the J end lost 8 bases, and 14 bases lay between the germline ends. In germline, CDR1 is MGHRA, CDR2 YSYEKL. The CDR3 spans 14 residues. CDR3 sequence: CASSQALGLGGYTF. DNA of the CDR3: TGCGCCAGCAGCCAAGCTCTGGGTTTAGGCGGCTACACCTTC.

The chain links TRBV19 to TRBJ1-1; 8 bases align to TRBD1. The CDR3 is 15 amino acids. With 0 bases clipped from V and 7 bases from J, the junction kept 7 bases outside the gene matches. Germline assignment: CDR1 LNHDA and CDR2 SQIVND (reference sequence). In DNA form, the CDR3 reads TGTGCCAGTAGTATAGATTGGACAGGGAGCGGTGAAGCTTTCTTT. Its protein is CASSIDWTGSGEAFF. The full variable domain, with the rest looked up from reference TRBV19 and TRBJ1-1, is DGGITQSPKYLFRKEGQNVTLSCEQNLNHDAMYWYRQDPGQGLRLIYYSQIVNDFQKGDIAEGYSVSREKKESFPLTVTSAQKNPTAFYLCASSIDWTGSGEAFFGQGTRLTVV.

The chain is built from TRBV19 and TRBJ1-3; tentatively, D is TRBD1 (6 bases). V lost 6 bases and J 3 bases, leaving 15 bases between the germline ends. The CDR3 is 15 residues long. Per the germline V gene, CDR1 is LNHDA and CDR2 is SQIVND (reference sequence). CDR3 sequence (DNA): TGTGCCAGTAGGGTCACAGGGTGGAGTGGAAACACCATATATTTT. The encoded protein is CASRVTGWSGNTIYF.

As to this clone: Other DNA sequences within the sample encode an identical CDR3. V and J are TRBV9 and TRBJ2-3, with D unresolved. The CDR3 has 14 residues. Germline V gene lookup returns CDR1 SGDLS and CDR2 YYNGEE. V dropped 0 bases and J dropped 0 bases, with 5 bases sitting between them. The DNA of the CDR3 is TGTGCCAGCAGCGTAGTTTCTAGCACAGATACGCAGTATTTT. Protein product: CASSVVSSTDTQYF.

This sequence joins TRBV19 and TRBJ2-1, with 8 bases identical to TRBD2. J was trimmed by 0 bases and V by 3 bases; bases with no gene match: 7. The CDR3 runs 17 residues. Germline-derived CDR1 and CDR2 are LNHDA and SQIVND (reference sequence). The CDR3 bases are TGTGCCAGTAGTATGGGACTAGGAGACCTCTCCTACAATGAGCAGTTCTTC. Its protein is CASSMGLGDLSYNEQFF.